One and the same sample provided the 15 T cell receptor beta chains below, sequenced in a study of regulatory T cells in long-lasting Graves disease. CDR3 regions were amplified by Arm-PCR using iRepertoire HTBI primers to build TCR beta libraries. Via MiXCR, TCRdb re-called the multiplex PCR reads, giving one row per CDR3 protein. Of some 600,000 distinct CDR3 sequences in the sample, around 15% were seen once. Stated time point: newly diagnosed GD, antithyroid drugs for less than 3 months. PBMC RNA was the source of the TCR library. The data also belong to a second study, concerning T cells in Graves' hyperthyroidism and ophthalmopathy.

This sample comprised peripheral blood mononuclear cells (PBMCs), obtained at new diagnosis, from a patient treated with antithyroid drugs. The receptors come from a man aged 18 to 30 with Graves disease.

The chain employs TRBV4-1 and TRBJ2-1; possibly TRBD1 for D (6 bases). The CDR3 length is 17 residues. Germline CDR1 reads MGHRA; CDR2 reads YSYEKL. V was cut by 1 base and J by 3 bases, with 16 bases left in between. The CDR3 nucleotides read TGCGCCAGCAGCCAAGGTGGACAGATCTCGAACTACAATGAGCAGTTCTTC. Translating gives CASSQGGQISNYNEQFF.

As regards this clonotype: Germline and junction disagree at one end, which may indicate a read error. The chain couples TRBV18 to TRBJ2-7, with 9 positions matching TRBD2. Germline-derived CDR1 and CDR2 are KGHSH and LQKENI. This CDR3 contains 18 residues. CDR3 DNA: TGTGCCAGCTCAGCACCCAACCACCCCAGCGGGGGGACCTACGAGCAGTACTTC. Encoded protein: CASSAPNHPSGGTYEQYF.

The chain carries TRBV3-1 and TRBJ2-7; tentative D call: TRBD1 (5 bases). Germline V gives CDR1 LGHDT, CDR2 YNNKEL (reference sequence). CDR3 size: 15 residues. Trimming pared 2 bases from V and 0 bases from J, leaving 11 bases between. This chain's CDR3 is CASSQSLQDSYEQYF. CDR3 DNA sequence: TGTGCCAGCAGCCAAAGTTTACAGGACTCCTACGAGCAGTACTTC.

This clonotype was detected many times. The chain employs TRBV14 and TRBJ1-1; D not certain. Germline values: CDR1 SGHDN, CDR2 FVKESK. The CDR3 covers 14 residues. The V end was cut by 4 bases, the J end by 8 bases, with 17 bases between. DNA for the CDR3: TGTGCCAGCAGCCGGGAGGCTACAGTAGCCGAAGCTTTCTTT. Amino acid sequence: CASSREATVAEAFF.

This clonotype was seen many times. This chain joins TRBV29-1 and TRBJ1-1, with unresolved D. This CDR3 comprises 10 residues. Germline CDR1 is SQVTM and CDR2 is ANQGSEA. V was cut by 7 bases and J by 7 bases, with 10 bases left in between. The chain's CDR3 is CSASHNEAFF. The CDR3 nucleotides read TGCAGCGCCTCACACAATGAAGCTTTCTTT.

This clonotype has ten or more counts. In DNA, the CDR3 is TGTGCCAGCAGCCGCATACTAGCGGGAGGGCAAGAGCAGTACTTC. Translation gives CASSRILAGGQEQYF. The J gene is TRBJ2-7, the V gene TRBV12-3 or TRBV12-4, with 13 bases aligning to TRBD2. V shed 6 bases, J shed 7 bases, and the junction held 9 bases outside the gene matches. There are 15 residues in the CDR3.

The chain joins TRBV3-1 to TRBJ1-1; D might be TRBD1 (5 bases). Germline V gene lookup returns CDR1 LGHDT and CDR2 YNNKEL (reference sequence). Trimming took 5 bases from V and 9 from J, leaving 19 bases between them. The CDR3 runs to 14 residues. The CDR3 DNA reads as TGTGCCAGCAGCTCCGATGACAGCGTTCTGAAAGCTTTCTTT. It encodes CASSSDDSVLKAFF.

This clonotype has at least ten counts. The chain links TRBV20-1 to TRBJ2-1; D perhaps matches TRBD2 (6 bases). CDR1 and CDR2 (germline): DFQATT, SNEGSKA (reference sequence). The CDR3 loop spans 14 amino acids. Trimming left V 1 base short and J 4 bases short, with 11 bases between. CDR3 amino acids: CSARAEGIYNEQFF. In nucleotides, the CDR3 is TGCAGTGCTAGAGCGGAGGGGATTTACAATGAGCAGTTCTTC.

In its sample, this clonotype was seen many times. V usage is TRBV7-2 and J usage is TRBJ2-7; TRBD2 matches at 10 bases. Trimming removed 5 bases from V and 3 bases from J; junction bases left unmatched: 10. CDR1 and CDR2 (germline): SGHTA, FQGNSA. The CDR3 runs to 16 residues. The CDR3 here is CASSPQGGLASYEQYF. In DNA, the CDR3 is TGTGCCAGCAGCCCACAAGGGGGACTAGCGAGCTACGAGCAGTACTTC.

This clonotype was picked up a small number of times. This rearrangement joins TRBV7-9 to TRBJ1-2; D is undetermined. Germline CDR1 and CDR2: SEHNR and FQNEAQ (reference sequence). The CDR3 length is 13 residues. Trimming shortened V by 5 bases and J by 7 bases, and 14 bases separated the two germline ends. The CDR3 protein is CASSLGTAIGYTF. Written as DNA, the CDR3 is TGTGCCAGCAGCCTTGGAACAGCGATTGGCTACACCTTC.

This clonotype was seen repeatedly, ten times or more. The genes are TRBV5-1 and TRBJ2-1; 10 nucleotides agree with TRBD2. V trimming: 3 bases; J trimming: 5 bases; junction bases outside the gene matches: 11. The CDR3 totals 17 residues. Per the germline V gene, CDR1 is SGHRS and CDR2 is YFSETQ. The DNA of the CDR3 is TGCGCCAGCAGCTCTTACCCCTGGACTAGCGGTGACAATGAGCAGTTCTTC. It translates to CASSSYPWTSGDNEQFF.

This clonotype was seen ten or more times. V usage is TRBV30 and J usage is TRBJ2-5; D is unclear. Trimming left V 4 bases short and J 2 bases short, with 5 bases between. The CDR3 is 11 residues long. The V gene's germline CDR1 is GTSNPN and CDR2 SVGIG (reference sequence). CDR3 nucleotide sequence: TGTGCCTGGACTCGGCAAGAGACCCAGTACTTC. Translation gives CAWTRQETQYF.

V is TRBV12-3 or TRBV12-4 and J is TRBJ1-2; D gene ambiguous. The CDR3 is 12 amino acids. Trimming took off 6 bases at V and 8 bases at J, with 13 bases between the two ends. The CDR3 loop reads CASSPGRKGYTF. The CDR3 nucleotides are TGTGCCAGCAGCCCCGGACGAAAGGGCTACACCTTC.

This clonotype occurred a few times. CDR3 coding DNA: TGCGCCAGCAGCTGGGACAGCTTCGTGAACACTGAAGCTTTCTTT. Amino acid sequence: CASSWDSFVNTEAFF. The gene calls are TRBV5-1 and TRBJ1-1; 7 positions match TRBD1. The CDR3 is 15 amino acids. Losses at the gene ends were 3 bases for V and 0 bases for J; bases not matched to a gene: 5. CDR1 is SGHRS, CDR2 YFSETQ, per germline.

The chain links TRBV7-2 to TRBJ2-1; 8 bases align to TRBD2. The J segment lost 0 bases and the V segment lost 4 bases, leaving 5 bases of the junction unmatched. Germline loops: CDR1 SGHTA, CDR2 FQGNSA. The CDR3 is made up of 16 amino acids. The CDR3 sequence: CASSWAAGGSYNEQFF. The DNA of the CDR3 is TGTGCCAGCAGCTGGGCTGCGGGGGGCTCCTACAATGAGCAGTTCTTC.